This TCR beta chain was recorded in a study of CD8 T cells in ankylosing spondylitis. There are many counts of this clonotype. MiXCR was run by TCRdb on the 5' RACE reads, yielding one entry per CDR3 protein. The sample consists of some 180,000 distinct CDR3 sequences, 15% to 20% of them appearing once. The sequencing sample was made of blood, either unsorted or a sorted T cell fraction (not recorded which). The clonotype was recovered from a male donor aged 5 to 30 with ankylosing spondylitis or in good health (not recorded which).

The CDR3 nucleotides are TGCGCCAGCAGCTTGGAGGTCATCCTTCGGGCGGGAGAGACCCAGTACTTC. This translates into CASSLEVILRAGETQYF. V gene TRBV5-1 combines with J gene TRBJ2-5, with TRBD2 as a possible D gene (5 bases). Trimming took off 0 bases at V and 4 bases at J, with 19 bases between the two ends. The CDR3 has 17 amino acids. Germline assignment: CDR1 SGHRS and CDR2 YFSETQ. The full variable domain, rest sourced from reference TRBV5-1 and TRBJ2-5, is KAGVTQTPRYLIKTRGQQVTLSCSPISGHRSVSWYQQTPGQGLQFLFEYFSETQRNKGNFPGRFSGRQFSNSRSEMNVSTLELGDSALYLCASSLEVILRAGETQYFGPGTRLLVL.